The 7 T cell receptor beta chains given below trace back to one sample, sequenced in a study of T cell repertoires in cytomegalovirus infection. MiXCR, run by TCRdb on the reads, gives a single entry per CDR3 protein. The sample carries 300,000 to 400,000 distinct CDR3 sequences, more than 8% recorded once. Sample: PBMCs. These receptors came from a human donor in good health (CMV status not recorded). Some clones in this sample may be carry-over from other donors' samples.

This clonotype has a handful of counts. The CDR3 is CASSTVQNEQFF. The CDR3 nucleotides are TGTGCCAGTAGTACTGTCCAGAATGAGCAGTTCTTC. This chain links TRBV19 with TRBJ2-1, with unresolved D. Trimming shortened V by 4 bases and J by 7 bases, and 8 bases separated the two germline ends. Germline V gene sequence: CDR1 LNHDA, CDR2 SQIVND (reference sequence). This CDR3 is 12 amino acids long.

The sample holds many counts of this clonotype. The rearrangement links TRBV6-6 to TRBJ1-5; D is ambiguous. The CDR3 is 14 residues long. CDR1 MNHNY and CDR2 SVGAGI come from the germline V gene (reference sequence). V gave up 5 bases and J gave up 0 bases, with 8 bases separating them. CDR3 region: CASSRAYSNQPQHF. The CDR3, as DNA: TGTGCCAGCAGTAGAGCCTATAGCAATCAGCCCCAGCATTTT.

This clonotype appeared a few times. The V gene is TRBV20-1, the J gene TRBJ1-1, with D unresolved. The CDR3 runs 14 residues. Germline V gene lookup returns CDR1 DFQATT and CDR2 SNEGSKA (reference sequence). Trimming left V 6 bases short and J 6 bases short, with 20 bases between. The chain's CDR3 is CSALMGRLEAEAFF. DNA for the CDR3: TGCAGTGCCTTAATGGGTCGCCTTGAGGCTGAAGCTTTCTTT.

The table lists this clonotype with a few counts. This may be a read error: a much more frequent sequence differs by one nucleotide. The rearrangement links TRBV27 to TRBJ2-1; no clear D gene. The CDR3 spans 11 residues. Germline lookup yields CDR1 MNHEY and CDR2 SMNVEV (reference sequence). The germline V and J ends were trimmed by 5 bases and 8 bases, with 7 bases remaining between them. The CDR3 nucleotides read TGTGCCAGCAGTCCCGACTATGAGCAGTTCTTC. It yields the protein CASSPDYEQFF.

The sample holds a few counts of this clonotype. The V call is TRBV12-5, the J call TRBJ2-7; 12 bases match TRBD1. Per the germline V gene, CDR1 is LGHNT and CDR2 is FRNRAP. The CDR3 contains 15 residues. V was clipped by 2 bases and J by 3 bases; unmatched bases: 2. The CDR3 nucleotides read TGTGCTAGTGGTTTGTGGGACAGGGGGCTCTACGAGCAGTACTTC. Translating it yields CASGLWDRGLYEQYF.

This clonotype was counted at least ten times. This chain's CDR3 is CASSLAGTSGGQETQYF. The CDR3 DNA reads as TGTGCCAGCAGTTTGGCTGGGACTAGCGGGGGCCAAGAGACCCAGTACTTC. The V gene is TRBV12-3 or TRBV12-4, the J gene TRBJ2-5, with 14 bases identical to TRBD2. J gave up 1 base and V 3 bases, and 4 bases lay outside the gene matches. This CDR3 has 17 amino acids.

The rearrangement uses TRBV20-1 and TRBJ2-5; D is perhaps TRBD2 (5 bases). V gave up 1 base and J gave up 5 bases, with 8 bases separating them. Germline loops: CDR1 DFQATT, CDR2 SNEGSKA (reference sequence). The CDR3 totals 12 residues. The CDR3 DNA reads TGCAGTGCTAGAGTATCGGGGGAGACCCAGTACTTC. It is translated as CSARVSGETQYF.